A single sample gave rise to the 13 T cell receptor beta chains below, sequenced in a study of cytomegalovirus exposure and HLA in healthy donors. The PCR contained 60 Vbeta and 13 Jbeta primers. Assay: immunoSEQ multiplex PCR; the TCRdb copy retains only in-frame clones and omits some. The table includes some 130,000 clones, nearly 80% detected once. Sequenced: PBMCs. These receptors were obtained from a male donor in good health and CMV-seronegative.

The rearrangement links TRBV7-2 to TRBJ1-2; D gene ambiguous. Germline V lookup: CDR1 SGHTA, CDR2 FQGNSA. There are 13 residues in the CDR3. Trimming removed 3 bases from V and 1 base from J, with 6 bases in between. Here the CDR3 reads CASSLDFNYGYTF. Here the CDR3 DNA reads TGTGCCAGCAGCTTGGACTTTAACTATGGCTACACCTTC.

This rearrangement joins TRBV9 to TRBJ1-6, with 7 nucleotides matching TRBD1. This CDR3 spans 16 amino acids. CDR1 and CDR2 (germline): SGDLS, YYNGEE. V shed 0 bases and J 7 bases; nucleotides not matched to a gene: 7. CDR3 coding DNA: TGTGCCAGCAGCGTAGGGGTAGGGACAGAGAATTCACCCCTCCACTTT. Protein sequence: CASSVGVGTENSPLHF. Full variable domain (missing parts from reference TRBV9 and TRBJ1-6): DSGVTQTPKHLITATGQRVTLRCSPRSGDLSVYWYQQSLDQGLQFLIQYYNGEERAKGNILERFSAQQFPDLHSELNLSSLELGDSALYFCASSVGVGTENSPLHFGNGTRLTVT.

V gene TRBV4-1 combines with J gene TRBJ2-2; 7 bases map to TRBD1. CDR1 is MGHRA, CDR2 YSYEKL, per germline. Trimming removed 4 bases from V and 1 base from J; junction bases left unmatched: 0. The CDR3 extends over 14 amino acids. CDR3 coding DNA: TGCGCCAGCAGCCGACAGGGGAACACCGGGGAGCTGTTTTTT. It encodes CASSRQGNTGELFF.

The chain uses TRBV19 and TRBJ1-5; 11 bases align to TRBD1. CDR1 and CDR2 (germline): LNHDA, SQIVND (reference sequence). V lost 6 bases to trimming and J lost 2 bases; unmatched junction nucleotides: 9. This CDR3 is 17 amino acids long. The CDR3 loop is CASSSGQGGAGNQPQHF. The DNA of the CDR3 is TGTGCCAGTAGCTCGGGACAGGGGGGAGCTGGCAATCAGCCCCAGCATTTT.

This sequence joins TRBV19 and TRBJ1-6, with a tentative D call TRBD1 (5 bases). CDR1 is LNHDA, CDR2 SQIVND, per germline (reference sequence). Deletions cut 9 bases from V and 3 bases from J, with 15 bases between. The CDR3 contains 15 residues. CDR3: CASSGRQSYNSPLHF. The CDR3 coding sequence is TGTGCCAGCTCAGGCAGACAGAGCTATAATTCACCCCTCCACTTT.

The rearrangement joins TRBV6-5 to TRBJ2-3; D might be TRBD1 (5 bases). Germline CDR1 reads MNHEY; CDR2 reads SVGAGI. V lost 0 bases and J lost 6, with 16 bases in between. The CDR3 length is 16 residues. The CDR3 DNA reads TGTGCCAGCAGTTACTCGGGGCGGTGGCGTGCTGATACGCAGTATTTT. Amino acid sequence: CASSYSGRWRADTQYF.

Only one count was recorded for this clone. The chain's CDR3 is CASSFGAGRDTQYF. For the CDR3, the DNA is TGTGCCAGCAGCTTCGGCGCGGGCAGGGATACGCAGTATTTT. The chain uses TRBV7-9 and TRBJ2-3, with D tentatively TRBD2 (5 bases). V lost 3 bases, J lost 6 bases, and 13 bases lay in between. This CDR3 contains 14 residues. CDR1 and CDR2 (germline): SEHNR, FQNEAQ (reference sequence). Together with reference TRBV7-9 and TRBJ2-3, the CDR3 gives the full variable domain: DTGVSQNPRHKITKRGQNVTFRCDPISEHNRLYWYRQTLGQGPEFLTYFQNEAQLEKSRLLSDRFSAERPKGSFSTLEIQRTEQGDSAMYLCASSFGAGRDTQYFGPGTRLTVL.

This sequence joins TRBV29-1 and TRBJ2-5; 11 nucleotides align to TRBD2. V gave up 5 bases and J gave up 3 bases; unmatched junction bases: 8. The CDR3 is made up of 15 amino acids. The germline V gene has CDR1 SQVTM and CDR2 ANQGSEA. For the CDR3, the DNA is TGCAGCGTTTCTCGGGGTAGCGGGGGGGAAGAGACCCAGTACTTC. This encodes CSVSRGSGGEETQYF.

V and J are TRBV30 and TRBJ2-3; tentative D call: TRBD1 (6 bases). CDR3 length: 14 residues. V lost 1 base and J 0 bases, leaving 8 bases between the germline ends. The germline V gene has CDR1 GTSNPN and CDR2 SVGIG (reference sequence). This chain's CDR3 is CAWSGQGSTDTQYF. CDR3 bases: TGTGCCTGGAGTGGGCAGGGGAGCACAGATACGCAGTATTTT.

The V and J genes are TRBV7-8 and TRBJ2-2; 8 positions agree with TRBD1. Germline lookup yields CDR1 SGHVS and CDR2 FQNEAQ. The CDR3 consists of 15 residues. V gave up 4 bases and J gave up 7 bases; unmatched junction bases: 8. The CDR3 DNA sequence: TGTGCCAGCAGCTCGAGGACAGGGAGTGTCGGGGAGCTGTTTTTT. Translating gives CASSSRTGSVGELFF.

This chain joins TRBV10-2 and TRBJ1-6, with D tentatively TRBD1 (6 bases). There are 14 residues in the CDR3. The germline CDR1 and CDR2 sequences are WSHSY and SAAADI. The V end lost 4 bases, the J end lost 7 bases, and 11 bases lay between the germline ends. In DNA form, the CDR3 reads TGCGCCAGCAGTGTCATAGGGGGAAATTCACCCCTCCACTTT. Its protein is CASSVIGGNSPLHF.

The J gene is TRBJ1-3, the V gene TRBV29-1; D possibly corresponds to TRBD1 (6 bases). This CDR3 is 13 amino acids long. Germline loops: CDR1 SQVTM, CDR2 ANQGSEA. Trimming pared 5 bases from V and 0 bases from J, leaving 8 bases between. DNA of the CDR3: TGCAGCGTTAGGACAGTCTCTGGAAACACCATATATTTT. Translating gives CSVRTVSGNTIYF.

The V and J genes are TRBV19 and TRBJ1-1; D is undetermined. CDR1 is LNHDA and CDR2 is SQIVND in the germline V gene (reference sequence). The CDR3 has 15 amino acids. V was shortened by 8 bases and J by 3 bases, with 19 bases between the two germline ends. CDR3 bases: TGTGCCAGTTTTCCGGAGTCCGGGTTTCACACTGAAGCTTTCTTT. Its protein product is CASFPESGFHTEAFF. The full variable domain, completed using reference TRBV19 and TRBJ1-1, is DGGITQSPKYLFRKEGQNVTLSCEQNLNHDAMYWYRQDPGQGLRLIYYSQIVNDFQKGDIAEGYSVSREKKESFPLTVTSAQKNPTAFYLCASFPESGFHTEAFFGQGTRLTVV.